This T cell receptor beta chain derives from a study of ipilimumab plus nivolumab after autologous stem cell transplantation. Notes on the study in general: The authors say TCR, Treg and microbiome findings warrant further study.

Libraries were prepared by immunoSEQ multiplex PCR; TCRdb keeps only in-frame clonotypes and omits some of them. The table shows some 15,000 clones, with 65% to 80% occurring only once. The CDR3 has 17 residues. Unmatched junction bases numbered 13, after V lost 6 bases and J lost 7 bases. Germline values: CDR1 MDHEN, CDR2 SYDVKM. Starting 14 to 28 days after autologous transplant, ipilimumab 1 mg/kg was given. Patients got 3 mg/kg IV nivolumab weeks 1, 4, 7, 10, then biweekly through week 26. This clone was counted between two and nine times. Antigen: not known. This receptor was identified in a male donor with primary mediastinal lymphoma. This specimen consisted of PBMCs, obtained in a trial of ipilimumab plus nivolumab as post-transplant consolidation. This chain uses TRBV28 with TRBJ2-1; TRBD2 matches 12 bases. The CDR3 sequence is CASRSVAGTSGFNEQFF. The CDR3 region has the DNA TGTGCCAGCAGGAGCGTAGCCGGGACTAGCGGGTTTAATGAGCAGTTCTTC.